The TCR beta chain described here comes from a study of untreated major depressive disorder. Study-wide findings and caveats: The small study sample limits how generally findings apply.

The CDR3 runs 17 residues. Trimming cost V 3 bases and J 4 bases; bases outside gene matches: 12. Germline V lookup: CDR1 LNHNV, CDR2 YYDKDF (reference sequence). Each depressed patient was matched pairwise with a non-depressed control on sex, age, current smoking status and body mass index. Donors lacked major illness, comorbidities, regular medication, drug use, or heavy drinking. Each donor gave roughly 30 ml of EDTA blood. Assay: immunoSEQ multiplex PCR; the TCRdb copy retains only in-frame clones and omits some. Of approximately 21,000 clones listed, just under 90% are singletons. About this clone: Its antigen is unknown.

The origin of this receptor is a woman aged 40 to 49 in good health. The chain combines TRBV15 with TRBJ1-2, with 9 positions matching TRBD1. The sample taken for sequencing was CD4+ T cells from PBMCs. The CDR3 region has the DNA TGTGCCACCAGCAGGGCCGAGGGACAGGGATTCACCTATGGCTACACCTTC. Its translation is CATSRAEGQGFTYGYTF.